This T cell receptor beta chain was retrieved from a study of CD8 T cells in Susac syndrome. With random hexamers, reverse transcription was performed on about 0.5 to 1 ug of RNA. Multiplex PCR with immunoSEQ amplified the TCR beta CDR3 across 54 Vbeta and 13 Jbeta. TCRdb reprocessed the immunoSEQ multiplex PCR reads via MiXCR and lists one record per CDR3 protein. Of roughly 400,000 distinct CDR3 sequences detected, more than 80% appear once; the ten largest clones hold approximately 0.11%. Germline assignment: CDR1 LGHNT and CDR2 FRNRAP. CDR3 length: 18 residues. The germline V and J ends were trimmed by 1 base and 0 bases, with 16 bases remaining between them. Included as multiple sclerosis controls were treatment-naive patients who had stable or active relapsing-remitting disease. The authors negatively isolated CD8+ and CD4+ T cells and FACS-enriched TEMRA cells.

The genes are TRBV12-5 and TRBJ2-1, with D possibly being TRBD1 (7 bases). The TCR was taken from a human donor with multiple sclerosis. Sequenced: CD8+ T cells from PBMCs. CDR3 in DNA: TGTGCTAGTGGTTTGGAGATAGCGGACAGGAGCTCCTACAATGAGCAGTTCTTC. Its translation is CASGLEIADRSSYNEQFF.